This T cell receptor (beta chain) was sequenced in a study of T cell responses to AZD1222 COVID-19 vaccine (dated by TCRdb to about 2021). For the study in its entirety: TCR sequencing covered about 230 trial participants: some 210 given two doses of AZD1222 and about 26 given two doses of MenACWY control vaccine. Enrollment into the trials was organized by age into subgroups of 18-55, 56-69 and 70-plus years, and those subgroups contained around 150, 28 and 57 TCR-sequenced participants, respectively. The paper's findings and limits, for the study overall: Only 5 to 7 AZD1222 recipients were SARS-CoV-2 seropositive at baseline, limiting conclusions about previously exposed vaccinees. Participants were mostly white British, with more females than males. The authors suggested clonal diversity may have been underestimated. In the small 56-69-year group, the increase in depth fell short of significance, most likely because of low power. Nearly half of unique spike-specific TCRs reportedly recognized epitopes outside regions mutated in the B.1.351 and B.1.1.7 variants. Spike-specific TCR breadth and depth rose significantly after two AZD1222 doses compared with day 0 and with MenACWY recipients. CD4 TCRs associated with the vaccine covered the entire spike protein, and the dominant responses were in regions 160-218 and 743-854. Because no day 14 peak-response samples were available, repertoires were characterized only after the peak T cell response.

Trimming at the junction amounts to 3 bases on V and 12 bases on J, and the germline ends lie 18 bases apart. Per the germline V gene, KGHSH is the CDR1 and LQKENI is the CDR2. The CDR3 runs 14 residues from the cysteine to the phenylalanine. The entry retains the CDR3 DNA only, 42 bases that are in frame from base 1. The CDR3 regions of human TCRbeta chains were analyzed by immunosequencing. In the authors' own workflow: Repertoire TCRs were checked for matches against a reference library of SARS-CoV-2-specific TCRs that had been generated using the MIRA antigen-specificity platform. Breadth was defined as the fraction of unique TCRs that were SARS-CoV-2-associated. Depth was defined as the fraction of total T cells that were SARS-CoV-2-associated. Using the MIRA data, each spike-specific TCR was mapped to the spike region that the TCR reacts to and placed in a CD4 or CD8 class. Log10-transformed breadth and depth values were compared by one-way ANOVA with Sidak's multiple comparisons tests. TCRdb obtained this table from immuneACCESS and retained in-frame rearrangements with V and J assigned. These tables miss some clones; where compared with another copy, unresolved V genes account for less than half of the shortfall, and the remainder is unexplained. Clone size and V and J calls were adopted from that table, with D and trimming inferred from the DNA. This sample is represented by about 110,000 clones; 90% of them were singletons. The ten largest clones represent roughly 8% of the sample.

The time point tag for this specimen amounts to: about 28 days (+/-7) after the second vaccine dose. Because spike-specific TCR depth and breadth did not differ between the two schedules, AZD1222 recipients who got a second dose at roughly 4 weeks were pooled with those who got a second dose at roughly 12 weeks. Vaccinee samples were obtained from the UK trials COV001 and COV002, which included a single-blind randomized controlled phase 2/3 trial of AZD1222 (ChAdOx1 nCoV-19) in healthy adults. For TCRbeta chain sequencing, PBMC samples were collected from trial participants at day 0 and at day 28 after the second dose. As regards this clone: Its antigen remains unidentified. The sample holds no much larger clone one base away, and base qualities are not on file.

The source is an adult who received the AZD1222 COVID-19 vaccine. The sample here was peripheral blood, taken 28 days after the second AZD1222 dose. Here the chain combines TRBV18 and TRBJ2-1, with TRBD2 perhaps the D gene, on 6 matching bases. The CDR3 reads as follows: CASSPPPSGAGQFF. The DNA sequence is TGTGCCAGCTCACCCCCCCCCTCGGGAGCTGGGCAGTTCTTC.